A single sample is the source of the 19 T cell receptor beta chains below, sequenced in a study of OX40 agonist ivuxolimab in advanced cancers. Method: immunoSEQ multiplex PCR; TCRdb's copy keeps in-frame clones and lacks some. The sample shows 15,000 to 20,000 clones, approximately 92% of them seen only once. Material: CD4+ or CD8+ T cells sorted from blood, obtained in a trial of the OX40 agonist ivuxolimab. The source of these receptors is an adult with an advanced solid tumor such as melanoma, head and neck, liver or kidney cancer.

The chain employs TRBV4-1 and TRBJ2-7; 7 bases agree with TRBD1. The CDR3 totals 15 residues. Germline V gives CDR1 MGHRA, CDR2 YSYEKL. V shed 1 base, J shed 2 bases, and the junction held 5 bases outside the gene matches. CDR3 nucleotide sequence: TGCGCCAGCAGCCAAGGACCGACAGGGACCTACGAGCAGTACTTC. This encodes CASSQGPTGTYEQYF.

This rearrangement joins TRBV9 to TRBJ1-1, with 7 bases aligning to TRBD1. Trimming removed 4 bases from V and 1 base from J; junction bases left unmatched: 4. CDR1 and CDR2 (germline): SGDLS, YYNGEE. This CDR3 comprises 14 residues. CDR3 loop: CASSYGTANTEAFF. The CDR3 DNA is TGTGCCAGCAGCTACGGGACAGCGAACACTGAAGCTTTCTTT.

This rearrangement joins TRBV7-2 to TRBJ2-7; 7 positions match TRBD2. Trimming removed 1 base from V and 3 bases from J; junction bases left unmatched: 9. Germline loops: CDR1 SGHTA, CDR2 FQGNSA. This CDR3 is 16 amino acids long. The CDR3 sequence: CASSLVMAGVDYEQYF. CDR3 nucleotide sequence: TGTGCCAGCAGCTTAGTGATGGCGGGGGTAGACTACGAGCAGTACTTC.

This chain joins TRBV6-5 and TRBJ2-7; a possible D gene is TRBD1 (6 bases). The CDR3 contains 14 residues. Germline V gene data show CDR1 as MNHEY and CDR2 as SVGAGI. V was clipped by 5 bases and J by 2 bases, with 13 bases between them. The CDR3 DNA follows: TGTGCCAGCAGTAGAATACAGGGTGCCTACGAGCAGTACTTC. This sequence encodes CASSRIQGAYEQYF.

The chain couples TRBV10-3 to TRBJ2-5; tentative D call: TRBD2 (6 bases). The closer fit of TRBJ2-7 to the DNA end suggests the J call may be wrong. This CDR3 region has 16 residues. The germline CDR1 and CDR2 sequences are ENHRY and SYGVKD. CDR3 loop: CAISESNPGSSYEQYF. For the CDR3, the DNA is TGTGCCATCAGTGAGTCCAACCCCGGGAGCTCCTACGAGCAGTACTTC.

The gene calls are TRBV19 and TRBJ2-7; 9 bases map to TRBD2. Germline assignment: CDR1 LNHDA and CDR2 SQIVND (reference sequence). V shed 3 bases and J 4 bases; nucleotides not matched to a gene: 7. The CDR3 has 15 amino acids. In DNA, the CDR3 is TGTGCCAGTAGTATGGGGCTGGCGGGGGGGTACGAGCAGTACTTC. Encoded protein: CASSMGLAGGYEQYF.

The rearrangement links TRBV7-8 to TRBJ2-2; 7 bases fit TRBD1. CDR1 SGHVS and CDR2 FQNEAQ come from the germline V gene. The CDR3 runs 16 residues. Trimming took 0 bases from V and 0 from J; bases not matched to a gene: 1. CDR3 DNA sequence: TGTGCCAGCAGCTTAGCAGGGGGCACGAACACCGGGGAGCTGTTTTTT. This encodes CASSLAGGTNTGELFF.

V and J are TRBV28 and TRBJ1-1, with TRBD1 identical over 7 bases. Germline V gene data show CDR1 as MDHEN and CDR2 as SYDVKM. This CDR3 spans 12 amino acids. V shed 3 bases and J 9 bases; nucleotides not matched to a gene: 4. The CDR3 coding sequence is TGTGCCAGCAGTTTGGCTAGGGGGCAAGCTTTCTTT. Protein sequence: CASSLARGQAFF.

The V call is TRBV28, the J call TRBJ2-7; 8 nucleotides line up with TRBD1. J lost 4 bases, V lost 6 bases, and 8 bases had no gene match. The V gene's germline CDR1 is MDHEN and CDR2 SYDVKM. The CDR3 is 14 residues long. The CDR3 reads CASSPPDRAYEQYF. DNA for the CDR3: TGTGCCAGCAGCCCCCCGGACAGGGCTTACGAGCAGTACTTC.

This sequence joins TRBV28 and TRBJ2-4; no clear D. Trimming cost V 3 bases and J 2 bases, with 8 bases left between them. CDR1 is MDHEN, CDR2 SYDVKM, per germline. This CDR3 region has 14 residues. The CDR3 sequence: CASSFLLSKNIQYF. Here the CDR3 DNA reads TGTGCCAGCAGTTTCTTGCTTTCCAAAAACATTCAGTACTTC.

This rearrangement joins TRBV2 to TRBJ2-3, with TRBD2 identical over 12 bases. CDR1 and CDR2 (germline): SNHLY, FYNNEI. J was trimmed by 0 bases and V by 5 bases; bases with no gene match: 3. This CDR3 is 16 amino acids long. The CDR3 DNA follows: TGTGCCAGCAGTTCGACTAGCGGGGGTAGCACAGATACGCAGTATTTT. Encoded protein: CASSSTSGGSTDTQYF.

J is TRBJ2-1 and V is TRBV27, with 15 bases aligning to TRBD2. The CDR3 runs to 16 residues. CDR1 and CDR2 (germline): MNHEY, SMNVEV (reference sequence). The ends lost 6 bases at V and 9 bases at J; junction bases unmatched: 9. The CDR3 DNA sequence: TGTGCCAGCAGCCCAGGACTAGCGGGAGGGCTTGGTGAGCAGTTCTTC. It yields the protein CASSPGLAGGLGEQFF.

The chain joins TRBV11-2 to TRBJ2-7; TRBD1 aligns across 10 bases. Germline CDR1 SGHAT, CDR2 FQNNGV. V gave up 1 base and J gave up 3 bases; unmatched junction bases: 0. This CDR3 comprises 14 residues. This CDR3 reads CASSLGTGGYEQYF. CDR3 sequence (DNA): TGTGCCAGCAGCTTAGGGACAGGGGGCTACGAGCAGTACTTC.

The rearrangement joins TRBV7-2 to TRBJ1-5; no definite D call. The length of the CDR3 is 13 residues. Trimming took 2 bases from V and 6 from J, leaving 8 bases between them. The germline gives CDR1 SGHTA, CDR2 FQGNSA. CDR3 in amino acids: CASSLYRFQPQHF. DNA for the CDR3: TGTGCCAGCAGCTTATATAGGTTTCAGCCCCAGCATTTT.

This sequence joins TRBV9 and TRBJ2-1; TRBD2 might be the D (5 bases). V lost 0 bases and J 3 bases, leaving 10 bases between the germline ends. Germline lookup yields CDR1 SGDLS and CDR2 YYNGEE. This CDR3 spans 15 amino acids. The CDR3 loop is CASSVEAADYNEQFF. The CDR3, as DNA: TGTGCCAGCAGCGTAGAAGCGGCTGACTACAATGAGCAGTTCTTC.

The chain combines TRBV19 with TRBJ1-1, with a tentative D call TRBD1 (5 bases). V shed 5 bases and J shed 8 bases, with 9 bases lying between them. The CDR3 contains 11 residues. Germline V gives CDR1 LNHDA, CDR2 SQIVND (reference sequence). This CDR3 is CASSPGREAFF. In nucleotides, the CDR3 is TGTGCCAGTAGTCCGGGGCGGGAAGCTTTCTTT.

The chain has TRBV7-9 and TRBJ2-3, with 8 positions matching TRBD2. CDR1 is SEHNR, CDR2 FQNEAQ, per germline (reference sequence). The ends lost 3 bases at V and 2 bases at J; junction bases unmatched: 4. This CDR3 is built from 15 residues. CDR3: CASSFVAGLTDTQYF. In DNA form, the CDR3 reads TGTGCCAGCAGCTTCGTAGCGGGACTCACAGATACGCAGTATTTT.

V is TRBV4-2 and J is TRBJ2-3; the match to TRBD2 covers 8 bases. CDR3 length: 18 amino acids. After removal of 0 bases from V and 7 bases from J, the junction contained 15 bases not matched to a gene. CDR1 is LGHNA and CDR2 is YNFKEQ in the germline V gene. The CDR3 region has the DNA TGTGCCAGCAGCCAAGATGAACGCCCGGGGGCGGGGGGATATACGCAGTATTTT. Protein product: CASSQDERPGAGGYTQYF.

This clone was seen a few times. The V call is TRBV28, the J call TRBJ1-1; possible D gene TRBD1, 6 bases. V shed 5 bases and J shed 4 bases, with 23 bases lying between them. The CDR3 is made up of 17 amino acids. Germline-derived CDR1 and CDR2 are MDHEN and SYDVKM. The CDR3 DNA sequence: TGTGCCAGCAGTCCTTCGACAGGACGTATGGTGATCACTGAAGCTTTCTTT. Translated, it gives CASSPSTGRMVITEAFF.